This T cell receptor (beta chain) was profiled in a study of beta chain features in type 1 diabetes. Cells sorted by CD45RO/CCR7/CD25/CD127/CD95/CD27 comprised CD4+ naive, central memory, regulatory and stem cell-like memory cells. Study conclusions and caveats: TCRB CDR3s were moderately but significantly shorter in Type 1 diabetes patients in all four CD4+ subsets.

What was sequenced were expressed TCRB transcripts, since all of the isolated RNA had been reverse transcribed. TCRdb keeps only in-frame clones here, not all; method: immunoSEQ multiplex PCR. The table records 400,000 or so clones, 10% to 15% of them present only once. This clone came up a few times. Its antigen is not identified. This receptor was taken from a woman aged 18-29 years with type 1 diabetes. The source material was naive CD4+ T cells from blood.

The CDR3 protein is CAWSGLEFLRAFF. The DNA for the CDR3 is TGTGCCTGGAGTGGGCTGGAGTTTTTGAGAGCTTTCTTT. The chain recombines TRBV30 with TRBJ1-1; D gene ambiguous. The germline gives CDR1 GTSNPN, CDR2 SVGIG (reference sequence). Trimming shortened V by 1 base and J by 10 bases, and 16 bases separated the two germline ends. The CDR3 runs 13 residues.